This T cell receptor (beta chain) was observed in a study of blood T cell repertoires in COVID-19. Study overall: Some COVID-19 samples were acute and others convalescent; all came from the United States, Italy and Spain.

With respect to this clone: The junction differs from germline at one of its ends, possibly a read error.

CDR1 and CDR2 (germline): SQVTM, ANQGSEA. The CDR3 is 14 amino acids. TCRdb's copy holds only in-frame clones and misses some; the assay was immunoSEQ multiplex PCR. The sample has under 200,000 clones; 79% are singletons. Sequenced: peripheral blood. The receptor comes from a woman aged 55-69 years with COVID-19, enrolled during active disease. The chain carries TRBV29-1 and TRBJ1-2; possible D gene TRBD1, 6 bases. The chain's CDR3 is CSVDNSGTNVRPSF. In DNA, the CDR3 is TGCAGCGTGGATAATTCGGGGACAAACGTCAGACCTTCCTTC.